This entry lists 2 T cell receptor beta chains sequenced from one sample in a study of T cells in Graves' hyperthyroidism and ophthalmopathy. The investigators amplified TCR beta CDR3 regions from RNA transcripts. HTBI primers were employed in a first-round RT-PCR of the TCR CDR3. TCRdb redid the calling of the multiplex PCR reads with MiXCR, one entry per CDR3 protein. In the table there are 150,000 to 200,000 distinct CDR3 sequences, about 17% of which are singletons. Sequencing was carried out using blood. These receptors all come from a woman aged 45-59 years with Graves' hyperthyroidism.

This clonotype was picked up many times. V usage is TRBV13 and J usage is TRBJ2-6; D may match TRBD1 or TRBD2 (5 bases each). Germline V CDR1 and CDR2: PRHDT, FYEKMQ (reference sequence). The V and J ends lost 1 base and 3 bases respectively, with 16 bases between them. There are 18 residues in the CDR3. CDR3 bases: TGTGCCAGCAGCTTAGCTGGGGACCCAGCCCTTGGGGCCAACGTCCTGACTTTC. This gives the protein CASSLAGDPALGANVLTF.

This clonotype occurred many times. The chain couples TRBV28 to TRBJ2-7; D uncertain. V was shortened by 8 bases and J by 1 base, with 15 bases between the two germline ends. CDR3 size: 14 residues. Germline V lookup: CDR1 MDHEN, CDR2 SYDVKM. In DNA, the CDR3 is TGTGCCAGCCAAGGTTTAGGGCGTTCCTACGAGCAGTACTTC. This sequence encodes CASQGLGRSYEQYF.